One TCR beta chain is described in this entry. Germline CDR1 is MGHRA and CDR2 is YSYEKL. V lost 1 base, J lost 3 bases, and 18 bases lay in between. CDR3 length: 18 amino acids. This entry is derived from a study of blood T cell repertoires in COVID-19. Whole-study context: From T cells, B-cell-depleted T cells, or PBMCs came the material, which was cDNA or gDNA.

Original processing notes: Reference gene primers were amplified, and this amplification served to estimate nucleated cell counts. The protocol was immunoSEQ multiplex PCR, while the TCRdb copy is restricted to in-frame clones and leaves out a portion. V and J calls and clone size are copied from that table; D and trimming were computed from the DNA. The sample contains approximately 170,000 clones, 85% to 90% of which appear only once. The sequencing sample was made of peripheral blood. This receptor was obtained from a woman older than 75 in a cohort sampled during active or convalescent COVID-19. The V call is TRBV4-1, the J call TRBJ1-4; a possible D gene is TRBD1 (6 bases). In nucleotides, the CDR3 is TGCGCCAGCAGCCAAGTCCAGGGGCCATTAGGTCCTAATGAAAAACTGTTTTTT. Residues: CASSQVQGPLGPNEKLFF.